Reported below is one TCR beta chain. Its matching antigen is unknown. This record comes from a study of vaccination effects on CD4 cells after COVID-19. In germline, CDR1 is SGHRS, CDR2 YFSETQ. V dropped 3 bases and J dropped 0; count of bases not matched to a gene: 0. The CDR3 has 15 residues. Before sequencing, viral peptide pools were used by the ViraFEST assay to expand antigen-specific CD4+ T cells. A roughly ten-day culture period preceded the isolation of CD4+ T cells. Vaccine administered to participants consisted of two doses of either BNT162b2 or mRNA-1273. Each culture well received over 1.5 million PBMC. These cells were then cultured in IMDM with about 10 IU/ml IL-2 and roughly 10 ug/ml peptides. The protocol was immunoSEQ multiplex PCR, while the TCRdb copy is restricted to in-frame clones and leaves out a portion. The sample contains some 70,000 clones, around 80% of which appear only once.

The chain uses TRBV5-1 and TRBJ2-6, with 7 bases fitting TRBD1. This sample comprised CD4+ T cells from PBMCs cultured with HCoV-229E spike peptides, obtained after COVID-19 vaccination. The sequence was obtained from a human donor who received a COVID-19 vaccine. CDR3: CASSSGGSGANVLTF. The DNA of the CDR3 is TGCGCCAGCAGCTCAGGGGGCTCTGGGGCCAACGTCCTGACTTTC. Drawing the rest from reference TRBV5-1 and TRBJ2-6, the complete variable domain is KAGVTQTPRYLIKTRGQQVTLSCSPISGHRSVSWYQQTPGQGLQFLFEYFSETQRNKGNFPGRFSGRQFSNSRSEMNVSTLELGDSALYLCASSSGGSGANVLTFGAGSRLTVL.